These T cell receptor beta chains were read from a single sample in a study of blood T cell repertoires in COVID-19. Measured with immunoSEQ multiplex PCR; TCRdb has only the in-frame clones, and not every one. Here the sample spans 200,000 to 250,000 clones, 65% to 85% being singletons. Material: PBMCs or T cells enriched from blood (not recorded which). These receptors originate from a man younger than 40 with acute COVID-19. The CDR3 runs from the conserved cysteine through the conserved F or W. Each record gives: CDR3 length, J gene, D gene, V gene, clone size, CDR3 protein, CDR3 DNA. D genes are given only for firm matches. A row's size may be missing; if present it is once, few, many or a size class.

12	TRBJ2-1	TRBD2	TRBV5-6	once	CASSLAAGGWFF	TGTGCCAGCAGCTTGGCAGCGGGGGGGTGGTTCTTC
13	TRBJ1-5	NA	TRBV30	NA	CAWRDSSNQPQHF	TGTGCCTGGCGCGACAGTAGCAATCAGCCCCAGCATTTT
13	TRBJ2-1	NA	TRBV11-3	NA	CASRKTGGNEQFF	TGTGCCAGCAGGAAAACAGGCGGCAATGAGCAGTTCTTC
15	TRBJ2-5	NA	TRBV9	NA	CASSVAGASRETQYF	TGTGCCAGCAGCGTAGCTGGCGCTAGTCGAGAGACCCAGTACTTC
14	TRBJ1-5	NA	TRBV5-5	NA	CASSFFSGLSAQHF	TGTGCCAGCAGCTTTTTCAGCGGGCTGTCGGCCCAGCATTTT
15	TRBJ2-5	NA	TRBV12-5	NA	CASGLVLRGQETQYF	TGTGCTAGTGGTTTGGTACTAAGGGGGCAAGAGACCCAGTACTTC
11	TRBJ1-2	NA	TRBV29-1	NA	CSVRREEGYTF	TGCAGCGTCCGACGTGAGGAAGGCTACACCTTC
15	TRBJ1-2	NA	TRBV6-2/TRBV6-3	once	CASSYPNGQYYGYTF	TGTGCCAGCAGTTACCCTAATGGACAGTACTATGGCTACACCTTC
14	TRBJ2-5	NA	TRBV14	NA	CASSGTGGAGTQYF	TGTGCCAGCAGCGGGACTGGGGGAGCAGGAACCCAGTACTTC
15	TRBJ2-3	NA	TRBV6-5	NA	CASSLTSHVTDTQYF	TGTGCCAGCAGTCTGACTTCTCATGTAACAGATACGCAGTATTTT
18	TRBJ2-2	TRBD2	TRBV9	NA	CASSSSGTSAANTGELFF	TGTGCCAGCAGCTCGTCCGGGACTAGCGCCGCGAACACCGGGGAGCTGTTTTTT